The 22 T cell receptor beta chains reported below all come from one sample, sequenced in a study of T cell clonality in common variable immunodeficiency. The study, taken as a whole, reports: Reportedly, TCR beta sequences from common variable immunodeficiency showed fewer deletions and N-nucleotide insertions.

Repertoires were generated with immunoSEQ multiplex PCR, while TCRdb's copy carries only in-frame clones and drops some. This table holds about 32,000 clones with no singletons; the top ten claim 4.5% to 6%. Their specific antigens are unknown. Sequenced: peripheral blood mononuclear cells. These receptors originate from a human donor with common variable immunodeficiency.

Of note for this clone: The read halts 3 residues ahead of the CDR3 end, with the missing end drawn from the germline J gene. The chain recombines TRBV19 with TRBJ2-7, with unresolved D. V dropped 3 bases and J dropped 0 bases, with 9 bases sitting between them. CDR1 and CDR2 from the germline V gene are LNHDA and SQIVND (reference sequence). CDR3 length equals 14 residues. The CDR3 DNA, read in part, is TGTGCCAGTAGTATCTCCCCAGACTCCTACGAG. This sequence encodes CASSISPDSYE. The CDR3, in full, reads CASSISPDSYEQYF.

On this clone: The read ends 3 residues early relative to the CDR3; the germline J gene fills the gap. The rearrangement joins TRBV7-9 to TRBJ1-2; TRBD1 agrees at 7 bases. The germline CDR1 and CDR2 sequences are SEHNR and FQNEAQ (reference sequence). The CDR3 length is 13 residues. Incomplete CDR3 DNA: TGTGCCAGCAGCTTAAACAGGGGTGGGGGC. Its translation: CASSLNRGGG. The entire CDR3 is CASSLNRGGGYTF.

About this clone itself: The sequence runs out 3 residues before the end of the CDR3; the remainder is reconstructed from the germline J gene. The chain carries TRBV7-6 and TRBJ1-1; 7 bases agree with TRBD1. The CDR3 sequence is 17 residues long. Looked up from germline, CDR1 is SGHVS and CDR2 is FNYEAQ. The V segment lost 6 bases and the J segment 0 bases; nucleotides outside the gene matches: 13. CDR3 amino acids: CASSSTLGQLMNTEAFF. Partial CDR3 DNA: TGTGCCAGCAGTTCAACGCTGGGACAGCTCATGAACACTGAA.

This clone has ten or more counts. The missing CDR3 end, 3 residues past where the read stops, is filled in from the germline J gene. The rearrangement links TRBV30 to TRBJ2-1; D possibly corresponds to TRBD2 (6 bases). V was clipped by 0 bases and J by 5 bases, with 14 bases between them. The CDR3 consists of 15 residues. Germline values: CDR1 GTSNPN, CDR2 SVGIG (reference sequence). The CDR3 reads CAWSVRWWGDNEQFF. CDR3 DNA (partial): TGTGCCTGGAGTGTACGGTGGTGGGGGGACAATGAG.

This clone was detected only a few times. The read is 3 residues too short to cover the CDR3 end, so that end is filled in from the germline J gene. The V and J genes are TRBV6-1 and TRBJ1-1; D might be TRBD1 (5 bases). CDR1 and CDR2 (germline): MNHNS, SASEGT. The V end lost 3 bases, the J end lost 1 base, and 12 bases lay between the germline ends. CDR3 length: 15 amino acids. The covered CDR3 bases are TGTGCCAGCAGTGAGCTCCAGAGGGGGAACACTGAA. It is translated as CASSELQRGNTE. The CDR3 reads in full as CASSELQRGNTEAFF.

In regard to this clone: Sequencing ends 3 residues short of the CDR3 end; the germline J gene provides the rest. The rearrangement uses TRBV6-2 or TRBV6-3 and TRBJ2-1; a weak D match, TRBD2 (6 bases). The germline CDR1 and CDR2 sequences are MNHEY and SVGEGT. The CDR3 totals 15 residues. Trimming left V 5 bases short and J 6 bases short, with 17 bases between. CDR3: CASSPFSGDLNEQFF. The CDR3 bases that were read are TGTGCCAGCAGTCCGTTTAGCGGAGACCTCAATGAG.

This clone appeared a few times. The sequence runs out 3 residues before the end of the CDR3; the remainder is reconstructed from the germline J gene. The chain couples TRBV5-1 to TRBJ2-1, with 8 bases lining up with TRBD1. Germline lookup yields CDR1 SGHRS and CDR2 YFSETQ. This CDR3 has 13 amino acids. After removal of 7 bases from V and 4 bases from J, the junction contained 4 bases not matched to a gene. CDR3 sequence: CASVRDRYNEQFF. The part of the CDR3 DNA that was read is TGCGCCAGCGTTCGGGACAGGTACAATGAG. Drawing the rest from reference TRBV5-1 and TRBJ2-1, the complete variable domain is KAGVTQTPRYLIKTRGQQVTLSCSPISGHRSVSWYQQTPGQGLQFLFEYFSETQRNKGNFPGRFSGRQFSNSRSEMNVSTLELGDSALYLCASVRDRYNEQFFGPGTRLTVL.

In its sample, this clone was seen many times. The read halts 3 residues ahead of the CDR3 end, with the missing end drawn from the germline J gene. The rearrangement uses TRBV9 and TRBJ2-1, with a tentative D call TRBD1 (6 bases). Trimming shortened V by 3 bases and J by 4 bases, and 20 bases separated the two germline ends. Germline CDR1 SGDLS, CDR2 YYNGEE. The CDR3 contains 17 residues. CDR3 loop: CASSATNTGTLYNEQFF. CDR3 bases read: TGTGCCAGCAGCGCAACCAATACCGGGACACTATACAATGAG.

Regarding this clone: The read halts 3 residues ahead of the CDR3 end, with the missing end drawn from the germline J gene. This sequence joins TRBV23-1 and TRBJ1-1; D perhaps matches TRBD1 (6 bases). TRBV23-1 is assigned to the ORF class and has an uncertain function. This CDR3 comprises 13 residues. The DNA read from the CDR3 is TGCGCCAGCAGTCAATTTCAGGGGTTTGTC. Protein sequence: CASSQFQGFV. The CDR3 as a whole reads CASSQFQGFVAFF.

Ten or more counts support this clone. The CDR3 bases that were read are TGTGCCAGTCGGACAGAGGGCTACACTGAA. Residues: CASRTEGYTE. From start to end, the CDR3 is CASRTEGYTEAFF. The chain carries TRBV2 and TRBJ1-1, with a possible D match to TRBD1 (6 bases). The read ends 3 residues early relative to the CDR3; the germline J gene fills the gap. Germline CDR1 and CDR2: SNHLY and FYNNEI. The CDR3 totals 13 residues. V lost 9 bases, J lost 3 bases, and 14 bases lay in between.

The table lists this clone with a few counts. A read error may produce the germline difference seen at one junction end. The missing CDR3 end, 3 residues past where the read stops, is filled in from the germline J gene. The chain combines TRBV7-9 with TRBJ2-2; TRBD1 is a possible D gene (6 bases). CDR3 length: 15 residues. Germline CDR1 is SEHNR and CDR2 is FQNEAQ (reference sequence). The CDR3 sequence: CAGSFGGSNTGELFF. CDR3 DNA (partial): TGTGCCGGCAGCTTTGGGGGCTCGAACACCGGGGAG.

At least ten counts were recorded for this clone. The CDR3 is cut off 3 residues early in the read; its end comes from the germline J gene. The V call is TRBV20-1, the J call TRBJ2-7; 9 bases align to TRBD1. Trimming cost V 3 bases and J 3 bases; bases outside gene matches: 6. The CDR3 loop spans 14 amino acids. Germline loops: CDR1 DFQATT, CDR2 SNEGSKA (reference sequence). CDR3 DNA, as far as it was read: TGCAGTGCTAGTTATCAGGGACAGGGCTACGAG. Translated: CSASYQGQGYE. The entire CDR3 is CSASYQGQGYEQYF.

In regard to this clone: The read is 3 residues too short to cover the CDR3 end, so that end is filled in from the germline J gene. The rearrangement links TRBV18 to TRBJ1-4; 7 bases are shared with TRBD1. CDR3 length: 17 amino acids. The germline V gene encodes CDR1 KGHSH and CDR2 LQKENI. The junction had 15 bases not matched to a gene; V was cut back by 3 bases and J by 8 bases. The CDR3 spells CASSPRSFGQVEEKLFF. CDR3 DNA (partial): TGTGCCAGCTCACCGAGGTCCTTCGGACAGGTGGAAGAAAAA.

This clone showed up many times. With the read ending 3 residues before the CDR3 end, the germline J gene is used to fill in that end. The gene calls are TRBV7-2 and TRBJ2-2; TRBD1 is a possible D gene (6 bases). Per the germline V gene, CDR1 is SGHTA and CDR2 is FQGNSA. This CDR3 comprises 14 residues. V lost 0 bases, J lost 6 bases, and 8 bases lay in between. CDR3 in amino acids: CASSLATGSGELFF. The CDR3 bases that were read are TGTGCCAGCAGCTTAGCGACAGGATCCGGGGAG. Complete variable domain (other parts from reference TRBV7-2 and TRBJ2-2): GAGVSQSPSNKVTEKGKDVELRCDPISGHTALYWYRQSLGQGLEFLIYFQGNSAPDKSGLPSDRFSAERTGGSVSTLTIQRTQQEDSAVYLCASSLATGSGELFFGEGSRLTVL.

Regarding this clone: Sequencing ends 3 residues short of the CDR3 end; the germline J gene provides the rest. This specimen includes other DNA sequences encoding the same CDR3. This sequence joins TRBV2 and TRBJ1-4; D is possibly TRBD1 (5 bases). Looked up from germline, CDR1 is SNHLY and CDR2 is FYNNEI. With 6 bases removed from V and 0 bases from J, the gap between germline ends came to 8 bases. The CDR3 consists of 14 residues. Partial CDR3 DNA: TGTGCCAGCAGAGACAGCTCAACTAATGAAAAA. As protein: CASRDSSTNEK. The whole CDR3 is CASRDSSTNEKLFF.

Ten or more counts support this clone. The CDR3 is cut off 3 residues early in the read; its end comes from the germline J gene. The chain combines TRBV3-1 (or the pseudogene TRBV3-2) with TRBJ1-5; the D is unclear. Per germline, CDR1 LGHDT and CDR2 YNNKEL (reference sequence). V was cut by 5 bases and J by 4 bases, with 6 bases left in between. The CDR3 is made up of 12 amino acids. The CDR3: CASSIGNQPQHF. The sequenced CDR3 bases are TGTGCCAGCAGCATAGGGAATCAGCCC.

This clone was observed many times. Read data end 3 residues before the CDR3 end; the end is taken from the germline J gene. V gene TRBV5-1 combines with J gene TRBJ1-2, with D perhaps TRBD1 (6 bases). The V end was cut by 6 bases, the J end by 7 bases, with 16 bases between. The CDR3 covers 13 residues. Germline values: CDR1 SGHRS, CDR2 YFSETQ. The CDR3 sequence: CASMVDQGFGYTF. The covered CDR3 bases are TGCGCCAGCATGGTGGATCAGGGGTTTGGC.

Concerning this clone: Coverage ceases 3 residues before the CDR3 finishes, and the germline J gene fills in the end. The V call is TRBV11-3, the J call TRBJ2-5; no clear D. V lost 2 bases and J 4 bases, leaving 8 bases between the germline ends. CDR3 length: 13 residues. The germline V gene encodes CDR1 SGHNT and CDR2 YENEEA. The DNA read from the CDR3 is TGTGCCAGCAGCTTACAGCGTACAGAGACC. Its protein product is CASSLQRTET. The complete CDR3 sequence is CASSLQRTETQYF.

On this clone itself: The read ends 3 residues shy of where the CDR3 ends; the end is completed using the germline J gene. The chain carries TRBV2 and TRBJ2-1, with TRBD1 identical over 9 bases. Trimming removed 3 bases from V and 4 bases from J; junction bases left unmatched: 1. This CDR3 is 14 amino acids long. Germline V gene sequence: CDR1 SNHLY, CDR2 FYNNEI. The DNA read from the CDR3 is TGTGCCAGCAGTGAGGGACAGGGTTACAATGAG. Its translation is CASSEGQGYNE. The entire CDR3 protein reads CASSEGQGYNEQFF.

This clone appeared a few times. The CDR3 end is not reached by the read, which stops 3 residues before it; the germline J gene fills it in. The V and J genes are TRBV11-3 and TRBJ2-2, with D maybe TRBD1 (8 bases). V was trimmed by 6 bases and J by 1 base, leaving 12 bases between them. The CDR3 consists of 15 residues. Germline lookup yields CDR1 SGHNT and CDR2 YENEEA. The CDR3 sequence: CASSYRGGNTGELFF. The CDR3 DNA, read in part, is TGTGCCAGCAGTTACAGGGGGGGGAACACCGGGGAG.

Points on this clone: The CDR3 extends 3 residues past the end of the read, so its final part is completed from the germline J gene. The chain is built from TRBV19 and TRBJ2-4; perhaps TRBD1 as D (6 bases). The length of the CDR3 is 12 residues. Per germline, CDR1 LNHDA and CDR2 SQIVND (reference sequence). V gave up 10 bases and J gave up 6 bases, with 13 bases separating them. Incomplete CDR3 DNA: TGTGCCACCGTCACAGGGCCAAACATT. Its translation is CATVTGPNI. The full CDR3 protein is CATVTGPNIQYF.

Points on this clone: The CDR3 goes on 3 residues after the read ends, and that part is filled in from the germline J gene. The chain uses TRBV2 and TRBJ2-3; 14 nucleotides match TRBD2. Per germline, CDR1 SNHLY and CDR2 FYNNEI. The CDR3 spans 16 residues. CDR3 DNA (partial): TGTGCCAGCAGCGGGACTAGCGGGGGCCTGTGGGGTGCG. It codes for CASSGTSGGLWGA. The whole CDR3 reads CASSGTSGGLWGAQYF. Together with reference TRBV2 and TRBJ2-3, the CDR3 gives the full variable domain: EPEVTQTPSHQVTQMGQEVILRCVPISNHLYFYWYRQILGQKVEFLVSFYNNEISEKSEIFDDQFSVERPDGSNFTLKIRSTKLEDSAMYFCASSGTSGGLWGAQYFGPGTRLTVL.